A selection of T cell receptor beta chains follows, all from one sample in a study of cytomegalovirus exposure and HLA in healthy donors. Assay: immunoSEQ multiplex PCR; the TCRdb copy retains only in-frame clones and omits some. The table lists about 130,000 clones, 74% of them singletons, with under 5% in the top ten. The source material was PBMCs. Receptors were obtained from a man between 40 and 49 years old in good health and CMV-seropositive. Both conserved end residues are part of each CDR3. The D gene is left open where the match is weak. Rows may omit the clone size; those that give it use once, few, many or a size class.

j_gene	d_gene	abundance	v_gene	CDR3aa	CDR3nt
TRBJ1-5	TRBD1	NA	TRBV28	CASSLSPGQDHQPQHF	TGTGCCAGCAGTTTATCCCCGGGACAGGATCATCAGCCCCAGCATTTT
TRBJ2-1	NA	few	TRBV6-5	CASSYAGYNEQFF	TGTGCCAGCAGTTACGCGGGCTACAATGAGCAGTTCTTC
TRBJ1-1	NA	NA	TRBV5-1	CASSLDPGSTEAFF	TGCGCCAGCAGCTTGGATCCGGGAAGCACTGAAGCTTTCTTT
TRBJ2-7	NA	NA	TRBV10-3	CAISQWILGGYEQYF	TGTGCCATCAGCCAATGGATCCTCGGGGGCTACGAGCAGTACTTC
TRBJ2-1	NA	NA	TRBV5-1	CARDTHEQFF	TGCGCCAGGGACACACATGAGCAGTTCTTC
TRBJ2-1	TRBD1	NA	TRBV2	CASSRRQGSDEQFF	TGTGCCAGCAGCCGGAGACAGGGATCCGATGAGCAGTTCTTC
TRBJ1-5	NA	NA	TRBV28	CASSLGQINQPQHF	TGTGCCAGCAGCCTCGGACAGATAAATCAGCCCCAGCATTTT
TRBJ2-1	NA	NA	TRBV6-5	CASSWNSEEDEQFF	TGTGCCAGCAGTTGGAACTCCGAAGAGGATGAGCAGTTCTTC
TRBJ1-1	NA	few	TRBV6-1	CASSYVPGGTEAFF	TGTGCCAGCAGTTATGTGCCCGGGGGAACTGAAGCTTTCTTT
TRBJ1-2	NA	NA	TRBV30	CAWSVRQGHGYTF	TGTGCCTGGAGTGTACGGCAGGGCCATGGCTACACCTTC
TRBJ2-3	NA	NA	TRBV5-6	CASTPEPGSDTQYF	TGTGCCAGCACCCCTGAACCGGGGTCAGATACGCAGTATTTT
TRBJ2-7	NA	NA	TRBV30	CAWSGYKGISYEQYF	TGTGCCTGGAGTGGCTACAAGGGGATTTCCTACGAGCAGTACTTC
TRBJ2-1	NA	NA	TRBV27	CASSLRLEGEQFF	TGTGCCAGCAGTTTAAGGTTAGAGGGTGAGCAGTTCTTC
TRBJ2-1	TRBD1	NA	TRBV27	CASSSGQGRHEQFF	TGCGCCAGCAGTTCTGGACAGGGGAGACATGAGCAGTTCTTC
TRBJ1-2	TRBD1	NA	TRBV13	CASSLQGVYGYTF	TGTGCCAGCAGCTTACAGGGGGTTTACGGCTACACCTTC
TRBJ2-1	NA	NA	TRBV6-5	CASRSSAGEQFF	TGTGCCAGTCGGAGCTCGGCGGGTGAGCAGTTCTTC
TRBJ2-7	TRBD1	few	TRBV10-3	CAISDWTGDEQYF	TGTGCCATCAGTGACTGGACAGGGGACGAGCAGTACTTC
TRBJ2-7	NA	NA	TRBV27	CASTLAPGTGGTYEQYF	TGTGCCAGCACCCTAGCGCCGGGGACTGGGGGAACCTACGAGCAGTACTTC
TRBJ2-2	TRBD1	NA	TRBV2	CASRREGARTGELFF	TGTGCCAGCCGTAGAGAGGGGGCTCGCACCGGGGAGCTGTTTTTT
TRBJ1-2	NA	NA	TRBV15	CATSRDRGSTYGYTF	TGTGCCACCAGCAGAGATCGGGGGAGCACCTATGGCTACACCTTC